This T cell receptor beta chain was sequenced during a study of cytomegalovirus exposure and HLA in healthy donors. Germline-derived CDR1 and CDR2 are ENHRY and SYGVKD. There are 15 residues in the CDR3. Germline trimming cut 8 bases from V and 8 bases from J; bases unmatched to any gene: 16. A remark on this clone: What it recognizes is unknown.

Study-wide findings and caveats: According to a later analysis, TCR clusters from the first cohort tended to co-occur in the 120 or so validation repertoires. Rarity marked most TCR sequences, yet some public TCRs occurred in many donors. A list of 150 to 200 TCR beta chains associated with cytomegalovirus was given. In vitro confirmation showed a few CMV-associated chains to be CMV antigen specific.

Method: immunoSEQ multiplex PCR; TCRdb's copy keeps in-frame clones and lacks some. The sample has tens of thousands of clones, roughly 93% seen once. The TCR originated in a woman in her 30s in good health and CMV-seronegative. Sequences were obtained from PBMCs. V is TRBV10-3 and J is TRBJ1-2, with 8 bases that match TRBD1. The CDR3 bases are TGTGCCATCCGAGCCTCAGGGGGCGTCCTTCCCGGCTACACCTTC. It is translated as CAIRASGGVLPGYTF.